Included here is one T cell receptor (beta chain) sequence, with context. No cognate antigen has been identified for it. The sample holds no much larger clone one base away, and base qualities are not on file. The receptor library was made with the immunoSEQ multiplex PCR assay. DNA from the cultured and isolated CD4+ T cells underwent TCR beta CDR3 sequencing. As for the original processing: The analysis removed non-productive TCR sequences, trimmed reads to the CDR3 region, and retained only CDR3s that were 7 or more amino acids long. Antigen-specific clonotypes were identified with the MANAFEST web app by comparing expansion in peptide wells against reference cultures. For clones to be considered positive, expansion at FDR<0.05 versus reference and all other wells, an odds ratio above 5, and a frequency above 0.1% in two replicate wells were required. Clonotypes significantly expanded in SARS-CoV-2 spike wells and in at least one common cold coronavirus spike condition were defined as cross-reactive. CDR3 similarity was assessed by Levenshtein distance using the stringdist R package, and unrooted trees were constructed with ape in R 3.6.1. TCRdb re-hosts the immuneACCESS table, in-frame sequences only. Its copies lack some clones; in the studies checked, an unresolved V gene accounts for under half of them, and the cause for the rest is not known. D and trimming come from the DNA, and the V and J calls and clone size come from that table. This sample is represented by 25,000 to 35,000 clones; around 75% of them were singletons. In total, the top ten clones hold 5% to 6.5% of the sample.

The data originate from a study of vaccination effects on CD4 cells after COVID-19 (dated by TCRdb to between 2021 and 2022). In terms of the full investigation: Across the study, the median time from the second dose to post-vaccine sampling was 72 days (range 14 to 241). In both COVID-19 convalescent patients and infection-naive vaccine recipients, the study compared SARS-CoV-2 spike-specific CD4+ TCR repertoires from before mRNA vaccination with those from after it. The full study included approximately nine COVID-19 convalescent patients and several SARS-CoV-2-naive healthy vaccine recipients. Cultures from other donors in the study were sequenced using the Oncomine TCR Beta short-read assay on an Illumina iSeq 100. Results the study describes overall, beyond this receptor: Only a small number of convalescent patients were included, and no early post-infection timepoints were available, which limited the study. At late post-vaccination timepoints, both infection-induced and vaccine-induced clones showed marked clonal contraction, consistent with waning T cell responses. Among healthy vaccine recipients, nearly all vaccine-induced clones were SARS-CoV-2 mono-reactive, and just 1 of 255 was cross-reactive with common cold coronaviruses.

Measured from the cysteine to the valine, the CDR3 is 15 residues long. Only CDR3 DNA is held: 45 bases, read in frame from base 1. CDR1 and CDR2 are read off the germline V gene as SGDLS and YYNGEE. V is reduced by 4 bases and J by 5 bases, leaving a spacing of 19 bases between them. To identify antigen-specific CD4+ T cell clonotypes by their expansion, the ViraFEST assay first stimulated PBMC with viral peptide pools and then applied TCR sequencing. After less than eleven days of culture, CD4+ T cells were isolated with the EasySep CD4+ T cell isolation kit. Each participant received two doses of an mRNA SARS-CoV-2 vaccine, either BNT162b2 or mRNA-1273. Healthy vaccine recipients had no prior SARS-CoV-2 infection, confirmed by negative nucleocapsid antibodies before and after vaccination. Two million PBMC per well were cultured with 9 to 10 ug/ml peptides in IMDM containing roughly 5% human AB serum, approximately 9.1 IU/ml IL-2 and gentamicin. Half of the culture medium was replaced with fresh IL-2-containing medium on days 3 and 7. Unless noted otherwise, every peptide stimulation condition was grown in triplicate wells. Using Ficoll-Paque Plus gradient centrifugation, PBMC were separated from whole blood and then either used fresh or cryopreserved at -140C. The overlapping peptide pools covered the spike proteins of SARS-CoV-2 as well as those of the common cold coronaviruses HCoV-NL63, HCoV-OC43 and HCoV-229E. The QIAamp micro DNA kit was used to extract genomic DNA from the cultured CD4+ T cells.

The rearrangement combines TRBV9 with TRBJ2-7, with an unclear D gene assignment. The sequenced sample was CD4+ T cells from PBMCs cultured with SARS-CoV-2 spike peptides, obtained after COVID-19 vaccination. The cell subset or site tag for this specimen amounts to: SARS-CoV-2 spike overlapping peptide pool stimulation. The receptor was isolated from a human donor who received a COVID-19 vaccine. Some clones in this sample may be carry-over from other donors' samples. The CDR3 protein sequence reads: CASSLGPGRPHEQYV. Read as DNA, the sequence is TGTGCCAGCAGCTTAGGTCCTGGTAGGCCCCACGAGCAGTACGTC.